This section outlines one T cell receptor (beta chain) sequence together with its context. The antigen remains undetermined. These data belong to a study of blood T cells in healthy people across ages. With a J-beta primer mix and a sample-barcoded 5' primer, a second PCR ran 7 to 11 cycles. Every single cDNA molecule received a tag from a template-switch adaptor with 12 random nucleotides. TCRdb recomputed calls from the 5' RACE reads with MiXCR, one row per CDR3 protein. The table includes around 1,800,000 distinct CDR3 sequences, 35% to 50% detected once. Study-level findings and limits: Unsorted PBMCs prevented conclusive naive versus antigen-experienced comparison. It was not known whether donors were CMV positive (a possible confounder of expanded clonotype changes).

This CDR3 has 15 amino acids. Trimming removed 4 bases from V and 4 bases from J, with 14 bases in between. Germline V gene sequence: CDR1 MRHNA, CDR2 SNTAGT. V usage is TRBV6-4 and J usage is TRBJ2-1; D might be TRBD1 (6 bases). Input material: blood. The receptor was isolated from a human donor in good health. The CDR3 spells CASSAGERDYNEQFF. Here the CDR3 DNA reads TGTGCCAGCAGTGCAGGGGAGAGGGATTACAATGAGCAGTTCTTC.